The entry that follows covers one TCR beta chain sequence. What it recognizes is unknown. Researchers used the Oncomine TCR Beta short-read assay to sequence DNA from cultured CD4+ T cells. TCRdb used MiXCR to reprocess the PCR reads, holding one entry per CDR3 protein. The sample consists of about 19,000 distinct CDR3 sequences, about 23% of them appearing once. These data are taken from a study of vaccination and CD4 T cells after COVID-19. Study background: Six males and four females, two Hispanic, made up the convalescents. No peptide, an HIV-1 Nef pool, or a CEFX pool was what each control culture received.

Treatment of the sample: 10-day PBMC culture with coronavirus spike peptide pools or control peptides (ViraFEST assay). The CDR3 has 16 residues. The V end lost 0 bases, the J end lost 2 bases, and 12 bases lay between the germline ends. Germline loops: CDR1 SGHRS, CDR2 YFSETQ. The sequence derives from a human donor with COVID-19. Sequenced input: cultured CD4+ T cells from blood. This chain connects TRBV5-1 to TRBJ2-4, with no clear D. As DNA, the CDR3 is TGCGCCAGCAGCTTGGAGGTGGGCGGCTCCAAAAACATTCAGTACTTC. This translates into CASSLEVGGSKNIQYF.